Listed here are 22 T cell receptor beta chains from one sample, sequenced in a study of radiation and T cells in renal cell carcinoma. Time point meaning: blood 4 weeks post-SBRT, at nephrectomy. The treatment is: 15 Gy SBRT to primary tumor, nephrectomy 4 weeks later. Assay used: immunoSEQ multiplex PCR; TCRdb lists only in-frame clones, some missing. The sample carries approximately 83,000 clones, around four fifths recorded once. Sequences were derived from blood, sampled from a patient whose treatment included radiotherapy and nephrectomy. The receptor set was obtained from a man aged 45-60 years with renal cell carcinoma.

The chain couples TRBV7-9 to TRBJ2-1, with 12 bases aligning to TRBD2. V gave up 4 bases and J gave up 4 bases; unmatched junction bases: 11. This CDR3 has 18 amino acids. Germline CDR1 SEHNR, CDR2 FQNEAQ (reference sequence). CDR3 nucleotide sequence: TGTGCCAGCAGCTCCAACCACCGGACTAGCGGGGTTTACAATGAGCAGTTCTTC. It yields the protein CASSSNHRTSGVYNEQFF.

The chain joins TRBV7-9 to TRBJ2-3; D ambiguous. Germline lookup yields CDR1 SEHNR and CDR2 FQNEAQ (reference sequence). Trimming shortened V by 3 bases and J by 0 bases, and 1 base separated the two germline ends. There are 12 residues in the CDR3. The CDR3 protein is CASSFSTDTQYF. In DNA, the CDR3 is TGTGCCAGCAGCTTTAGCACAGATACGCAGTATTTT.

The chain combines TRBV5-1 with TRBJ2-5; 8 bases are shared with TRBD1. This CDR3 comprises 14 residues. Germline values: CDR1 SGHRS, CDR2 YFSETQ. Germline trimming cut 4 bases from V and 7 bases from J; bases unmatched to any gene: 9. The CDR3 sequence: CASSREGQDPTQYF. The CDR3 DNA follows: TGCGCCAGCAGCCGTGAGGGACAGGACCCGACCCAGTACTTC.

The chain is built from TRBV28 and TRBJ2-7; 8 bases fit TRBD1. The CDR3 has 14 residues. From germline, CDR1 is MDHEN and CDR2 SYDVKM. The V segment lost 5 bases and the J segment 4 bases; nucleotides outside the gene matches: 7. CDR3 nucleotide sequence: TGTGCCAGCAGTCCTAGACAGGGGAGGTACGAGCAGTACTTC. Its translation is CASSPRQGRYEQYF.

The V gene is TRBV30, the J gene TRBJ1-5, with unresolved D. The V gene lost 0 bases and the J gene lost 5 bases, with 8 bases spanning the gap. CDR3 size: 13 residues. Germline V gene data show CDR1 as GTSNPN and CDR2 as SVGIG (reference sequence). The CDR3: CAWSVRFDQPQHF. CDR3 nucleotide sequence: TGTGCCTGGAGTGTACGTTTCGATCAGCCCCAGCATTTT.

DNA of the CDR3: TGTGCCAGCAGCCCGAGGGACAGGGCCTACGAGCAGTACTTC. This codes for CASSPRDRAYEQYF. V and J are TRBV7-2 and TRBJ2-7; TRBD1 matches at 9 bases. The junction had 4 bases not matched to a gene; V was cut back by 5 bases and J by 2 bases. Germline V CDR1 and CDR2: SGHTA, FQGNSA. The CDR3 runs 14 residues.

The chain links TRBV27 to TRBJ1-4; D is possibly TRBD1 (5 bases). V was pared by 0 bases and J by 12 bases, with 17 bases between. This CDR3 is 15 amino acids long. Germline assignment: CDR1 MNHEY and CDR2 SMNVEV (reference sequence). The CDR3 DNA sequence: TGTGCCAGCAGTTTATCGCTTGGGGGTGTCGAGGAACTGTTTTTT. It encodes CASSLSLGGVEELFF. Using reference TRBV27 and TRBJ1-4 for the parts outside the CDR3, the full variable domain is EAQVTQNPRYLITVTGKKLTVTCSQNMNHEYMSWYRQDPGLGLRQIYYSMNVEVTDKGDVPEGYKVSRKEKRNFPLILESPSPNQTSLYFCASSLSLGGVEELFFGSGTQLSVL.

The chain is built from TRBV5-5 and TRBJ2-7, with 11 bases that match TRBD1. Trimming at V came to 2 bases and at J to 6 bases, leaving 16 bases not matched to a gene. CDR1 and CDR2 (germline): SGHKS, YYEKEE (reference sequence). CDR3 length: 18 residues. Here the CDR3 DNA reads TGTGCCAGCAGCTTAGGGACAGGGGGTAGTAGGACCTCGGGCGAGCAGTACTTC. It translates to CASSLGTGGSRTSGEQYF.

The chain has TRBV11-2 and TRBJ2-3; D is unresolved. Trimming cost V 3 bases and J 2 bases, with 9 bases left between them. Per germline, CDR1 SGHAT and CDR2 FQNNGV. This CDR3 comprises 14 residues. CDR3 bases: TGTGCCAGCAGCTTTGAGCCGAACACAGATACGCAGTATTTT. Amino acids: CASSFEPNTDTQYF.

The chain uses TRBV4-1 and TRBJ1-2; 8 nucleotides line up with TRBD1. The length of the CDR3 is 13 residues. V was pared by 6 bases and J by 7 bases, with 7 bases of the junction left unmatched. Germline V gene data show CDR1 as MGHRA and CDR2 as YSYEKL. CDR3 protein: CASRPEGQGGYTF. CDR3 DNA: TGCGCCAGCAGGCCCGAAGGACAGGGTGGCTACACCTTC.

The chain combines TRBV5-5 with TRBJ1-2, with 9 bases fitting TRBD1. This CDR3 comprises 14 residues. V shed 3 bases and J 5 bases; nucleotides not matched to a gene: 5. CDR1 is SGHKS, CDR2 YYEKEE, per germline (reference sequence). CDR3 nucleotides: TGTGCCAGCAGCTCAACAGGGGGCGGATATGGCTACACCTTC. It translates to CASSSTGGGYGYTF.

This chain joins TRBV9 and TRBJ2-3, with 11 nucleotides matching TRBD2. The CDR3 has 14 residues. Germline V gives CDR1 SGDLS, CDR2 YYNGEE. V lost 2 bases and J lost 5; bases outside the gene matches: 1. The CDR3 sequence: CASSVLAGGDTQYF. The CDR3 DNA follows: TGTGCCAGCAGCGTCCTAGCGGGAGGAGATACGCAGTATTTT.

The rearrangement links TRBV7-2 to TRBJ1-5, with D unresolved. The germline V gene has CDR1 SGHTA and CDR2 FQGNSA. Trimming removed 5 bases from V and 5 bases from J, with 10 bases in between. There are 13 residues in the CDR3. The CDR3 is CASSPHVDQPQHF. In nucleotides, the CDR3 is TGTGCCAGCAGCCCTCATGTAGATCAGCCCCAGCATTTT. Full variable domain (outside the CDR3, taken from reference TRBV7-2 and TRBJ1-5): GAGVSQSPSNKVTEKGKDVELRCDPISGHTALYWYRQSLGQGLEFLIYFQGNSAPDKSGLPSDRFSAERTGGSVSTLTIQRTQQEDSAVYLCASSPHVDQPQHFGDGTRLSIL.

CDR3 loop: CASSHPGQPNTEAFF. The DNA for the CDR3 is TGCGCCAGCAGCCACCCCGGGCAGCCGAACACTGAAGCTTTCTTT. The rearrangement uses TRBV4-1 and TRBJ1-1; D is undetermined. Germline CDR1 MGHRA, CDR2 YSYEKL. This CDR3 contains 15 residues. Between the trimmed V and J ends, which lost 3 bases and 1 base, there was a span of 12 bases.

V gene TRBV12-5 combines with J gene TRBJ1-2, with D perhaps TRBD1 (5 bases). V was trimmed by 1 base and J by 0 bases, leaving 12 bases between them. CDR1 is LGHNT, CDR2 FRNRAP, per germline. The CDR3 is made up of 16 amino acids. CDR3 sequence: CASGLASATANYGYTF. DNA for the CDR3: TGTGCTAGTGGTTTGGCCTCGGCGACAGCTAACTATGGCTACACCTTC.

This clone came up once. The chain couples TRBV10-3 to TRBJ2-1, with D tentatively TRBD2 (7 bases). Germline V gene sequence: CDR1 ENHRY, CDR2 SYGVKD. V was cut by 0 bases and J by 5 bases, with 11 bases left in between. The CDR3 contains 15 residues. CDR3 in amino acids: CAISESGGPHNEQFF. The CDR3, as DNA: TGTGCCATCAGTGAGTCGGGGGGGCCACACAATGAGCAGTTCTTC.

The rearrangement uses TRBV25-1 and TRBJ1-3; D is ambiguous. Germline lookup yields CDR1 MGHDK and CDR2 SYGVNS. The ends were cut back, 10 bases at V and 3 bases at J, with 13 bases in the middle. CDR3 length: 13 residues. Here the CDR3 DNA reads TGTGCCACATTGGGCGTTGGTGGAAACACCATATATTTT. Translated: CATLGVGGNTIYF. Using reference TRBV25-1 and TRBJ1-3 for the parts outside the CDR3, the full variable domain is EADIYQTPRYLVIGTGKKITLECSQTMGHDKMYWYQQDPGMELHLIHYSYGVNSTEKGDLSSESTVSRIRTEHFPLTLESARPSHTSQYLCATLGVGGNTIYFGEGSWLTVV.

The chain employs TRBV27 and TRBJ1-5, with 8 bases lining up with TRBD1. J lost 4 bases, V lost 6 bases, and 5 bases had no gene match. This CDR3 is 14 amino acids long. In germline, CDR1 is MNHEY, CDR2 SMNVEV (reference sequence). CDR3 region: CASSDRQGNQPQHF. The CDR3 DNA reads as TGTGCCAGCAGCGACAGACAGGGGAATCAGCCCCAGCATTTT.

Written as DNA, the CDR3 is TGCGCCAGCAGCCAAGATCTTCCGGGAGGTGAGCAGTTCTTC. This sequence encodes CASSQDLPGGEQFF. The chain uses TRBV4-1 and TRBJ2-1; TRBD2 aligns across 7 bases. The CDR3 consists of 14 residues. With V trimmed by 0 bases and J by 9 bases, 5 bases remained unmatched. Germline assignment: CDR1 MGHRA and CDR2 YSYEKL.

This clone was counted a single time. The V gene is TRBV5-1, the J gene TRBJ2-1, with D possibly TRBD2 on 6 matching bases. V was cut by 4 bases and J by 4 bases, with 15 bases left in between. Germline loops: CDR1 SGHRS, CDR2 YFSETQ. This CDR3 is 15 amino acids long. The CDR3 bases are TGCGCCAGCAGCAACGTAGCGGAGGGGTACAATGAGCAGTTCTTC. This codes for CASSNVAEGYNEQFF. Filled out from reference TRBV5-1 and TRBJ2-1, the complete variable domain reads KAGVTQTPRYLIKTRGQQVTLSCSPISGHRSVSWYQQTPGQGLQFLFEYFSETQRNKGNFPGRFSGRQFSNSRSEMNVSTLELGDSALYLCASSNVAEGYNEQFFGPGTRLTVL.

The CDR3 region is CASSVGGGGGYNEQFF. DNA for the CDR3: TGTGCCAGCAGCGTAGGGGGCGGGGGGGGCTACAATGAGCAGTTCTTC. This chain links TRBV9 with TRBJ2-1; 9 positions agree with TRBD2. CDR1 is SGDLS and CDR2 is YYNGEE in the germline V gene. Losses at the gene ends were 0 bases for V and 3 bases for J; bases not matched to a gene: 4. This CDR3 has 16 residues.

V and J are TRBV5-1 and TRBJ2-7, with 9 bases that match TRBD1. V lost 2 bases and J lost 2; bases outside the gene matches: 2. The CDR3 is made up of 14 amino acids. Germline V gene data show CDR1 as SGHRS and CDR2 as YFSETQ. The CDR3 region has the DNA TGCGCCAGCAGCTTACGGACAGGGGCCTACGAGCAGTACTTC. Its protein is CASSLRTGAYEQYF.